This T cell receptor (beta chain) was captured in a study of blood T cell repertoires in COVID-19 (dated by TCRdb to the early 2020s). Some background on the complete study: Collaborator samples came from the United States, Italy and Spain and covered acute and convalescent phases of COVID-19. The prospective study material was composed of cDNA or gDNA derived from T cells, B-cell-depleted T cells, or PBMCs. Subjects who had been exposed to COVID-19, were actively infected with it, or had recovered from it provided the deeply sampled blood TCRbeta repertoires that made up the dataset. The repertoires were released in a freely available public database meant as a resource for research on the immune response to SARS-CoV-2. Samples came from the ongoing ImmuneRACE study (first 160 participants) plus 1,254 subjects from 6 global collaborators. A de-identified subject ID, COVID-19 status, age in years and sex were almost always included in the sample metadata. HLA class I and class II types, where available, came from metadata supplied by the sample provider rather than from assay-based typing. Summary of the overall study and its limitations: Clinical and demographic metadata were provided uncurated, with the amount varying by source and participant.

This clone was detected only once. It lacks a known antigen. No much larger clone exists at a distance of one base, and base qualities are not known. The junction shows trimming of 9 bases on V and 6 bases on J, and the gene matches do not reach 10 bases of it. Based on the germline V gene, the CDR1 and CDR2 sequences are SNHLY and FYNNEI. From its cysteine to its phenylalanine, the CDR3 spans 13 amino acids. CDR3 DNA only is kept here, 39 bases in frame from base 1. Participants in the prospective study were enrolled through a virtual design, were aged 18 to 89 years, and lived in about 25 United States geographic areas. In the prospective study, cohorts were assigned on the basis of participant-reported clinical history obtained from a screening survey and a study questionnaire. In the prospective study, whole blood, serum and a nasopharyngeal or oropharyngeal swab were collected from each participant by mobile phlebotomists. Prospective study participants could optionally give additional blood draws and questionnaires over an approximately two-month period. Before DNA extraction, blood samples from the prospective study were shipped at room temperature or frozen.

TCRbeta CDR3 regions were amplified from genomic DNA using the immunoSEQ Assay, a bias-controlled multiplex PCR. On the study's bioinformatics: Within the assay, amplification of reference gene primers was used to estimate how many nucleated cells each sample contained. To quantify the absolute abundance of each unique TCRbeta CDR3 rearrangement, sequence reads were collapsed and filtered. For each sample, productive Simpson clonality was calculated as the square root of Simpson's diversity index over productive rearrangements. TCRdb carries this immuneACCESS record with in-frame sequences only. Its versions omit some clonotypes, under half of them owing to an unresolved V gene in the studies checked, with the rest unexplained. V and J calls and clone size are given by that table; D and trimming were obtained from the DNA. The sample yields hundreds of thousands of clones; roughly 90% were counted once. Around 1.9% of the sample lies in the top ten.

Here the chain combines TRBV2 and TRBJ1-1; the junction holds 7 bases that match TRBD1. This sequence originates from a middle-aged woman with acute COVID-19. Sequenced: PBMCs or T cells enriched from blood (not recorded which). The sequenced DNA is TGTGCCAGAAGCGGGCAGGGGGAATCTGAAGCTTTCTTT. Its translation is CARSGQGESEAFF.